This T cell receptor beta chain is from a study of blood T cell repertoires in COVID-19 (dated by TCRdb to the early 2020s). Notes on the research overall: The collaborator samples originated in the United States, Italy and Spain and spanned the acute and convalescent phases of COVID-19. A freely available public database, intended as a resource for researchers studying the immune response to SARS-CoV-2, is where the repertoires were released. The material from the prospective study consisted of cDNA or gDNA derived from T cells, B-cell-depleted T cells, or PBMCs. Deeply sampled blood TCRbeta repertoires from subjects exposed to, actively infected with, or recovered from COVID-19 were included in the dataset. The sample metadata nearly always contained a de-identified subject ID, COVID-19 status, age in years and sex. Samples came from the ongoing ImmuneRACE study (first 160 participants) plus 1,254 subjects from 6 global collaborators. HLA class I and class II types, where available, came from metadata supplied by the sample provider rather than from assay-based typing.

About this clone itself: There is no known antigen for this receptor. Per-base qualities were not stored, and no clone one base away is much larger.

What the authors observed across the whole study: The amount of clinical and demographic metadata varied by source and participant and was provided uncurated.

Per the germline V gene, MNHEY is the CDR1 and SVGAGI is the CDR2. From the cysteine up to the phenylalanine, the CDR3 has a length of 15 residues. The CDR3 DNA has 45 bases and is translated from base 1. Trimming removed 7 bases from V and 2 bases from J; the gene matches leave 11 bases unexplained. The immunoSEQ Assay, a bias-controlled multiplex PCR, was used to amplify TCRbeta CDR3 regions from genomic DNA. Concerning the study's data processing: Nucleated cell counts per sample were estimated from amplification of reference gene primers within the assay. Sequence reads were collapsed and filtered to measure the absolute abundance of every unique TCRbeta CDR3 rearrangement. Productive Simpson clonality was computed per sample as the square root of Simpson's diversity index over productive rearrangements. TCRdb stores this immuneACCESS table with in-frame sequences only. Part of the clones is absent; in the studies checked, under half of the shortfall reflects unresolved V genes, and no reason is known for the rest. For V, J and clone size, that table is used; D and trimming come from the DNA. The sample table contains roughly 25,000 clones; only one count was recorded for 88% of them. The ten largest make up 20% to 25% of the sample.

Each collaborating institution followed its own protocols to collect whole blood in K2EDTA tubes. For TCRbeta analysis, collaborators shipped samples in one of three forms: frozen whole blood, isolated PBMCs, or DNA extracted from either of those sample types. Sequences were obtained from peripheral blood. The chain is assembled from TRBV6-5 and TRBJ2-7; a stretch of 7 junction bases matches TRBD2. The sequence was obtained from a man aged 70-80 years in a cohort sampled during active COVID-19. The CDR3 reads CASKFPGTTPYEQYF. The nucleotide sequence reads as follows: TGTGCCAGCAAATTCCCCGGGACTACCCCCTACGAGCAGTACTTC.